One and the same sample provided the 5 T cell receptor beta chains below, sequenced in a study of T cell responses to AZD1222 COVID-19 vaccine. Produced via immunoSEQ multiplex PCR; TCRdb's table is partial and in-frame only. Here the sample spans around 130,000 clones, 70% to 90% being singletons. The source was peripheral blood, collected 28 days after the second AZD1222 dose. These receptors were taken from an adult who received the AZD1222 COVID-19 vaccine.

V usage is TRBV28 and J usage is TRBJ1-3, with D uncertain. Germline V CDR1 and CDR2: MDHEN, SYDVKM. V dropped 4 bases and J dropped 1 base, with 11 bases sitting between them. The CDR3 is made up of 15 amino acids. In nucleotides, the CDR3 is TGTGCCAGCAGTTCCCAACGGGATTCTGGAAACACCATATATTTT. This codes for CASSSQRDSGNTIYF.

This chain connects TRBV28 to TRBJ2-3; TRBD1 agrees at 9 bases. Trimming took 4 bases from V and 3 from J; bases not matched to a gene: 2. CDR3 length: 14 residues. Germline V gives CDR1 MDHEN, CDR2 SYDVKM. The CDR3 loop reads CASSWGQGTDTQYF. CDR3 bases: TGTGCCAGCAGTTGGGGACAGGGAACAGATACGCAGTATTTT.

V usage is TRBV25-1 and J usage is TRBJ1-2, with D uncertain. The CDR3 runs 11 residues. Trimming pared 8 bases from V and 3 bases from J, leaving 7 bases between. CDR1 MGHDK and CDR2 SYGVNS come from the germline V gene. The CDR3, as DNA: TGTGCCAGCGGCTCCGACTATGGCTACACCTTC. Protein product: CASGSDYGYTF.

CDR3 sequence (DNA): TGTGCCAGCAGCCCTACCTCCGGGACGGCGAACTCCTATGGCTACACCTTC. Translating gives CASSPTSGTANSYGYTF. This chain uses TRBV5-4 with TRBJ1-2; tentative D call: TRBD1 (5 bases). V was shortened by 4 bases and J by 4 bases, with 23 bases between the two germline ends. This CDR3 is 17 amino acids long. Germline values: CDR1 SGHNT, CDR2 YYREEE (reference sequence). Looking up the rest from reference TRBV5-4 and TRBJ1-2 gives the full variable domain: ETGVTQSPTHLIKTRGQQVTLRCSSQSGHNTVSWYQQALGQGPQFIFQYYREEENGRGNFPPRFSGLQFPNYSSELNVNALELDDSALYLCASSPTSGTANSYGYTFGSGTRLTVV.

The rearrangement joins TRBV18 to TRBJ1-5; D is uncertain. Trimming stripped 5 bases from V and 2 bases from J, with 7 bases between. Germline V CDR1 and CDR2: KGHSH, LQKENI. This CDR3 is built from 13 residues. CDR3 nucleotides: TGTGCCAGCTCATCCGGAGGCAATCAGCCCCAGCATTTT. This sequence encodes CASSSGGNQPQHF.